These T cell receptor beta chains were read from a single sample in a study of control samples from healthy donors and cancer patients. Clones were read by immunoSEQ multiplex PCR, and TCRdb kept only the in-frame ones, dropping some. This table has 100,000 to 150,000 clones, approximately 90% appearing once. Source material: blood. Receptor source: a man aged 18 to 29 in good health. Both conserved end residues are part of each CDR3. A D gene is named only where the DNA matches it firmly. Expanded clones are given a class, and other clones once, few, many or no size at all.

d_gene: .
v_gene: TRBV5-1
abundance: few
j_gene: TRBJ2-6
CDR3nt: TGCGCCAGCAGTGAAGACGGGGGCCCCTCTGGGGCCAACGTCCTGACTTTC
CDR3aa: CASSEDGGPSGANVLTF

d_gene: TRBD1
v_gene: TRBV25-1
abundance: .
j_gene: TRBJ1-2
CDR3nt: TGTGCCAGCAGTGGCGGACAGGGACAATATGGCTACACCTTC
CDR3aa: CASSGGQGQYGYTF

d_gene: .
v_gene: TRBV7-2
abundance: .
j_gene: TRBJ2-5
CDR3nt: TGTGCCAGCAGCTTCAGGGCTCAGACCCAGTACTTC
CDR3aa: CASSFRAQTQYF

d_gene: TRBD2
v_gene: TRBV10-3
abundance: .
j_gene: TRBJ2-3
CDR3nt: TGTGCCATCAGTGAAACTCCGGGACTAGCGGGGGGGGGCACAGATACGCAGTATTTT
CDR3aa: CAISETPGLAGGGTDTQYF

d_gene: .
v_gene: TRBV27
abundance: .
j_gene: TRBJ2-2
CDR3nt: TGTGCCAGCAGTTTAGGGACCGTGGCGAGGGAGCTGTTTTTT
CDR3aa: CASSLGTVARELFF

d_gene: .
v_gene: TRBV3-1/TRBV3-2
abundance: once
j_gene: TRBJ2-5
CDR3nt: TGTGCCAGCAGCCAGTCCGCGTGGAGGGAAGAGACCCAGTACTTC
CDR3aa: CASSQSAWREETQYF

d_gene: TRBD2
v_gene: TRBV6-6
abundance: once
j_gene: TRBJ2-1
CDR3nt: TGTGCCAGCAGACCGATAGCGGGAAGTGGCAATGAGCAGTTCTTC
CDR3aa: CASRPIAGSGNEQFF

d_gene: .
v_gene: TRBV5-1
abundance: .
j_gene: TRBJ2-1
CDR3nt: TGCGCCAGCAGCTTCGAACCAACCAATGAGCAGTTCTTC
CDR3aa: CASSFEPTNEQFF

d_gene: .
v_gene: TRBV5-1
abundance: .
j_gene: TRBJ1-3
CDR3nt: TGCGCCAGCAGCTTGGGGCTCTCTGGAAACACCATATATTTT
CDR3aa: CASSLGLSGNTIYF

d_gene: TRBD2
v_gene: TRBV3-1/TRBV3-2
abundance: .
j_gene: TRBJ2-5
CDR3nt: TGTGCCAGCACCCCATTCGGGACTAGCGGGGGAGAGACCCAGTACTTC
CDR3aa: CASTPFGTSGGETQYF

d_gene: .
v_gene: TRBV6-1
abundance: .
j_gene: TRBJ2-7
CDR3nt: TGTGCCAGCAGTGAACAGCCTAGCTCCTACGAGCAGTACTTC
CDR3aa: CASSEQPSSYEQYF

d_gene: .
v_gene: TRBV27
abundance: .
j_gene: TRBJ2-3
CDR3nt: TGTGCCAGCGGAACAGGGCCCACAGATACGCAGTATTTT
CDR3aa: CASGTGPTDTQYF

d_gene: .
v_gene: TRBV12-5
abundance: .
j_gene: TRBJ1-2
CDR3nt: TGTGCTAGTGGTTGGGGGCTGAACTATGGCTACACCTTC
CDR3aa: CASGWGLNYGYTF

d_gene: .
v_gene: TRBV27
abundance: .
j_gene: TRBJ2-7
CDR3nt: TGTGCCAGCAGGCCAGGGGCCTCCTACGAGCAGTACTTC
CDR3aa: CASRPGASYEQYF

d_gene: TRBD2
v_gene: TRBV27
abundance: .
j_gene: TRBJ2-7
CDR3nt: TGTGCCAGCAGTTCCCGCATTAGCGGGTACTCCTACGAGCAGTACTTC
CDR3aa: CASSSRISGYSYEQYF

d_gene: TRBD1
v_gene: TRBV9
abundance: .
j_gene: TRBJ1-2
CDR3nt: TGTGCCAGCAGCCCCGGGACAGGGGGCGCAAGTGGCTACACCTTC
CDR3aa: CASSPGTGGASGYTF

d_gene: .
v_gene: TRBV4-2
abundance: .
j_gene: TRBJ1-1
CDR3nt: TGTGCCAGCAGCCAAGACTACACGAACACTGAAGCTTTCTTT
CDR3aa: CASSQDYTNTEAFF

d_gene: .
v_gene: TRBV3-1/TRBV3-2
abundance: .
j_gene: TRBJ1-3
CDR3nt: TGTGCCAGCAGCCAAGAGGCATCCCGACGGGGAAACACCATATATTTT
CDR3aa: CASSQEASRRGNTIYF

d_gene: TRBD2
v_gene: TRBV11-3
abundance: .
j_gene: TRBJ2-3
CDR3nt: TGTGCCAGCAGCTTAGCGGGGGCTAGCGGGGGTGCAGATACGCAGTATTTT
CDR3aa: CASSLAGASGGADTQYF

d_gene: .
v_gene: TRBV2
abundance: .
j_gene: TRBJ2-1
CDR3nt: TGTGCCAGCAGTGAAGAATATCTCGTGTCGATCAATGAGCAGTTCTTC
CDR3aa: CASSEEYLVSINEQFF

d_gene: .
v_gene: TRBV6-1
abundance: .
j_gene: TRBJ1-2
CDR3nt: TGTGCCAGCAGTGAAGGATGGGGAAGCACAGGCCAAGGTGGCTACACCTTC
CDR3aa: CASSEGWGSTGQGGYTF

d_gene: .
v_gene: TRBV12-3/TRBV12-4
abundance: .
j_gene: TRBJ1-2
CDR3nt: TGTGCCAGCAGTTTCGGGGGGGCAAATGGCTACACCTTC
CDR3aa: CASSFGGANGYTF

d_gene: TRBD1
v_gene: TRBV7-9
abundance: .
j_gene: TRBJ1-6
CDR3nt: TGTGCCAGCAGCTTAGGGTCCGGGACAGGGCACTCACCCCTCCACTTT
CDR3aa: CASSLGSGTGHSPLHF

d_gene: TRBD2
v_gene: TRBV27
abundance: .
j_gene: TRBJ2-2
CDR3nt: TGTGCCAGCAGTTTATCGCTGACTAGCCCGAACACCGGGGAGCTGTTTTTT
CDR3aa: CASSLSLTSPNTGELFF

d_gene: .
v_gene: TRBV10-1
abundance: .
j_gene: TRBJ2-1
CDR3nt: TGCGCCACCACAGGGTCGGGCGGCTCCTACAATGAGCAGTTCTTC
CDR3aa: CATTGSGGSYNEQFF

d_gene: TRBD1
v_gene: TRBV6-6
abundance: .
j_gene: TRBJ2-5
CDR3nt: TGTGCCAGCAGTTATTCCGACAGGGGTGAGACCCAGTACTTC
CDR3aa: CASSYSDRGETQYF

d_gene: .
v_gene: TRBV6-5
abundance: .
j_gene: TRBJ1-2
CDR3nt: TGTGCCAGCACGGGCGGGGTCCTTGATGGCTACACCTTC
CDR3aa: CASTGGVLDGYTF

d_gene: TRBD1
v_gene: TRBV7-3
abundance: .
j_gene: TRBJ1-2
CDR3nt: TGTGCCGGCAGCTTAAGAGGGACAGGGGGCTACACCTTC
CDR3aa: CAGSLRGTGGYTF

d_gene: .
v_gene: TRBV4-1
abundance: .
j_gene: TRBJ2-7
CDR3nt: TGCGCCAGCAGCCAGACGCGGGGACAACTCTACGAGCAGTACTTC
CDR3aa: CASSQTRGQLYEQYF

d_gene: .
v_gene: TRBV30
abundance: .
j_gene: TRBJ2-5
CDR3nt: TGTGCCTGGAATAAACCGACCCTCCCAGAGACCCAGTACTTC
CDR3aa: CAWNKPTLPETQYF

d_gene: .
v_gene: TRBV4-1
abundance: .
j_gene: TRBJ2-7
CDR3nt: TGCGCCAGCAGCCAAGATGCATTAGGCTCCTACGAGCAGTACTTC
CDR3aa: CASSQDALGSYEQYF

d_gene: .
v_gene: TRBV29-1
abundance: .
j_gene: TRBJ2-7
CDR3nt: TGCAGCGCCACCAGGGGAAACGAGCAGTACTTC
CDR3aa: CSATRGNEQYF

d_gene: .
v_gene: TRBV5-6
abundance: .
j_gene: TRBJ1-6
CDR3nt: TGTGCCAGCAGCTTGGCCGGGCGGGCCCCAGCCCTCCACTTT
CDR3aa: CASSLAGRAPALHF

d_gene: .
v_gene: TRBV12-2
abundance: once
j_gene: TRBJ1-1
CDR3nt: TGTGCAAGTCGCTTAGTGGCCAGGGTCCGCATGAACACTGAAGCTTTCTTT
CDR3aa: CASRLVARVRMNTEAFF

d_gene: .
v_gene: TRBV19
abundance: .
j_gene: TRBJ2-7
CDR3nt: TGTGCCAGTGGAGGGGCCGACGAGCAGTACTTC
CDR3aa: CASGGADEQYF

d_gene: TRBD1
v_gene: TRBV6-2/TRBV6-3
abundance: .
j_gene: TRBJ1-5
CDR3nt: TGTGCCAGCAGCCGACAGGGAACGGAACAGCCCCAGCATTTT
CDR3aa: CASSRQGTEQPQHF

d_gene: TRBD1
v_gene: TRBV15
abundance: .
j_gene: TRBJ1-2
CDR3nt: TGTGCCACCAGCAGGGGGTACAGGGGCGGAACGGGGCCCGGCGGACTTTATGGCTACACCTTC
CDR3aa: CATSRGYRGGTGPGGLYGYTF